One and the same sample provided the 2 T cell receptor beta chains below, sequenced in a study of identifying expanded T cells in peripheral blood. Produced via immunoSEQ multiplex PCR; TCRdb's table is partial and in-frame only. The data show 60,000 to 70,000 clones, over 75% seen once. The sample taken for sequencing was blood. All receptors come from a person aged 18-70 years in good health.

The genes are TRBV15 and TRBJ1-2; 10 bases line up with TRBD1. The CDR3 has 13 residues. J lost 6 bases, V lost 4 bases, and 2 bases had no gene match. Germline V lookup: CDR1 LNHNV, CDR2 YYDKDF (reference sequence). The CDR3 reads CATSKGQGHGYTF. In DNA, the CDR3 is TGTGCCACCAGCAAGGGACAGGGGCATGGCTACACCTTC. The whole variable domain, filled in from reference TRBV15 and TRBJ1-2, reads DAMVIQNPRYQVTQFGKPVTLSCSQTLNHNVMYWYQQKSSQAPKLLFHYYDKDFNNEADTPDNFQSRRPNTSFCFLDIRSPGLGDTAMYLCATSKGQGHGYTFGSGTRLTVV.

This sequence joins TRBV5-1 and TRBJ2-7; 9 nucleotides align to TRBD1. V shed 2 bases, J shed 4 bases, and the junction held 4 bases outside the gene matches. Germline V gene data show CDR1 as SGHRS and CDR2 as YFSETQ. The CDR3 loop spans 14 amino acids. CDR3 DNA: TGCGCCAGCAGCTTAGGACAGGGGTTGTACGAGCAGTACTTC. The encoded protein is CASSLGQGLYEQYF.